The T cell receptor beta chain under discussion was sequenced for a study of CD8 T cells in Susac syndrome. CD8+ and CD4+ T cells circulating in blood were sequenced for TCR beta. Relapsing-remitting disease, either stable or active, was present in the multiple sclerosis controls, who were treatment-naive patients. TEMRA cells were enriched by FACS, and CD4+ and CD8+ T cells were negatively isolated. Only one count was recorded for this clonotype. This CDR3 has 16 amino acids. Trimming removed 3 bases from V and 6 bases from J, with 20 bases in between. Reverse transcription of 0.5 to 1 ug RNA used random hexamers. A single record per CDR3 protein comes from TCRdb applying MiXCR to the immunoSEQ multiplex PCR reads. The sample lists 200,000 or so distinct CDR3 sequences; 90% to 95% were seen once.

The origin of this receptor is a human donor with multiple sclerosis. Sequenced material: CD4+ T cells from PBMCs. The chain employs TRBV12-3 or TRBV12-4 and TRBJ1-2, with D unresolved. The CDR3 nucleotides are TGTGCCAGCAGTTTTTTCTGGGCGCGTAGTCTACATGGCTACACCTTC. Its translation is CASSFFWARSLHGYTF.